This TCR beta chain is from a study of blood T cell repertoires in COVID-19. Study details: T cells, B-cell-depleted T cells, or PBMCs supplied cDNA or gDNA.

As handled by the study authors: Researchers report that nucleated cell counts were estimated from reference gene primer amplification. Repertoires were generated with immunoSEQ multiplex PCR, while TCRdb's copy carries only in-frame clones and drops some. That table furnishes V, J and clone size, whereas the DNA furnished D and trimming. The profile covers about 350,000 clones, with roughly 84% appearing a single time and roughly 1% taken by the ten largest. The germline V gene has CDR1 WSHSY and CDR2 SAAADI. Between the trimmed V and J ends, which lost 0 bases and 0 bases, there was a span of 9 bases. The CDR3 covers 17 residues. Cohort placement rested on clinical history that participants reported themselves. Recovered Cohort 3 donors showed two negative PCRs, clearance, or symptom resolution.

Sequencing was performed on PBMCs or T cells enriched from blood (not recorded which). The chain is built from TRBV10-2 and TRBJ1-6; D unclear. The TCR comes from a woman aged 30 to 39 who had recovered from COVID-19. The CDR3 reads CASSESIGSSYNSPLHF. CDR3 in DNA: TGCGCCAGCAGTGAGTCGATAGGGAGCTCCTATAATTCACCCCTCCACTTT.